This T cell receptor (beta chain) was documented in a study of T cell changes during pregnancy in multiple sclerosis. The sample holds a few counts of this clone. Repertoires were generated with immunoSEQ multiplex PCR, while TCRdb's copy carries only in-frame clones and drops some. The sample shows some 57,000 clones, about 89% of them seen only once. Trimming at V came to 6 bases and at J to 2 bases, leaving 2 bases not matched to a gene. The length of the CDR3 is 14 residues. Germline V CDR1 and CDR2: MNHNS, SASEGT. The chain has TRBV6-1 and TRBJ1-5; 9 nucleotides align to TRBD1. The TCR originated in a female donor in good health, enrolled as a control in a pregnancy study. The sample was CD4+ T cells from peripheral blood mononuclear cells, taken after pregnancy. The CDR3 loop is CASRGDRGNQPQHF. The CDR3 DNA reads TGTGCCAGCAGGGGGGACAGGGGCAATCAGCCCCAGCATTTT.